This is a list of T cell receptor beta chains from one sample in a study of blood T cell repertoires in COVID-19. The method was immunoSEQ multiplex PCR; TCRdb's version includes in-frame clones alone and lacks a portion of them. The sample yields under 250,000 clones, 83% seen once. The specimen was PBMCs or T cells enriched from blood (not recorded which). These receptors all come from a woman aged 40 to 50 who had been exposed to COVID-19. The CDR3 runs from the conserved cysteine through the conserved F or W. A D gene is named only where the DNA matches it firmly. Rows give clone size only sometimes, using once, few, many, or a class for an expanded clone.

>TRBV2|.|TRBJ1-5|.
TGTGCCAGCACTCCAGGGGATAGCAATCAGCCCCAGCATTTT
CASTPGDSNQPQHF
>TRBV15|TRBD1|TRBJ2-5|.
TGTGCCACCAGCCGAGGGGAACGTCCCGGACAGGGGGGTGCCCTTCAACAAGAGACCCAGTACTTC
CATSRGERPGQGGALQQETQYF
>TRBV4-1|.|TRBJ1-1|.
TGCGCCAGCGGCAGGGGTGACACTGAAGCTTTCTTT
CASGRGDTEAFF
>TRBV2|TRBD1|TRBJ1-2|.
TGTGCCAGCAGCCCCCGACAGGGTGGTGGCTACACCTTC
CASSPRQGGGYTF
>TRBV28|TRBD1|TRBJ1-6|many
TGTGCCAGCATTCCACAGGGGGGGGATTCACCCCTCCACTTT
CASIPQGGDSPLHF
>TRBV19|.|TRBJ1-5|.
TGTGCCAGTAGTATCCGACAGCAACAGCCCCAGCATTTT
CASSIRQQQPQHF
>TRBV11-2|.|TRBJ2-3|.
TGTGCCAGCAGCTTAGATTGGCCAGATACGCAGTATTTT
CASSLDWPDTQYF
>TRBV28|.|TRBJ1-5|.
TGTGCCGGGCGGACAGCTAATCAGCCCCAGCATTTT
CAGRTANQPQHF
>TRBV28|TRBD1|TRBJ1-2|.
TGTGCCAGCAGACAACCGGGACAGGGGAGATTCTATGGCTACACCTTC
CASRQPGQGRFYGYTF
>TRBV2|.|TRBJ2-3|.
TGTGCCAGGGACAAGTCCAGCACAGATACGCAGTATTTT
CARDKSSTDTQYF
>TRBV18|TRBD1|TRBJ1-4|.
TGTGCCAGCTCACCGAGGGGGGACAGTGAAAAACTGTTTTTT
CASSPRGDSEKLFF
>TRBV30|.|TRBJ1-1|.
TGTGCCTGGAGTGTACAGCGGGACACTGAAGCTTTCTTT
CAWSVQRDTEAFF
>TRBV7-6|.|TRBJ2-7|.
TGTGCCAGCAGCCTACAGGGAGGGGTTATCTACGAGCAGTACTTC
CASSLQGGVIYEQYF
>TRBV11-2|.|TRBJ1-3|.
TGTGCCAGCAGACCCCTTGGCACTGGAAACACCATATATTTT
CASRPLGTGNTIYF
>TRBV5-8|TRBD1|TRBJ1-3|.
TGTGCCAGCAGCTCCACAGGGGTCCCGTGGAACACCATATATTTT
CASSSTGVPWNTIYF
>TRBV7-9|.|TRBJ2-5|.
TGTGCCAGCAGCCGGCAGGACTTCTCACAAGAGACCCAGTACTTC
CASSRQDFSQETQYF
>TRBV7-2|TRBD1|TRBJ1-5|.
TGTGCCAGCAGCTTTCGAACGGGACAGGTCAATCAGCCCCAGCATTTT
CASSFRTGQVNQPQHF
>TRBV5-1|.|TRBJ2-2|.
TGCGCCAGCAGCCTATCTATCAGCGCGAACACCGGGGAGCTGTTTTTT
CASSLSISANTGELFF
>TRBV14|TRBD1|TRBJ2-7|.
TGTGCCAGCAGCCAAGATAGAGTGCGGGGGACAGGGAACTACGAGCAGTACTTC
CASSQDRVRGTGNYEQYF
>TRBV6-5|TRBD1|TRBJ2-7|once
TGTGCCAGCAGTCCAGGCGACAGGGAGTCTGGCGAGCAGTACTTC
CASSPGDRESGEQYF
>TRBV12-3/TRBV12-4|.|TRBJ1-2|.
TGTGCCAGCAGGACACATGCTGATGGCTACACCTTC
CASRTHADGYTF
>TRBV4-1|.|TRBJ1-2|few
TGCGCCAGCAGCCACGACAGGCCGCTATATGGCTACACCTTC
CASSHDRPLYGYTF
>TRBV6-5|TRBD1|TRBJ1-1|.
TGTGCCAGCAGCCCCGGGACAGCGAACACTGAAGCTTTCTTT
CASSPGTANTEAFF
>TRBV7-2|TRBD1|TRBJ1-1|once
TGTGCCAGCAGCCATCGGGACAGGGGGCTTGAAGGCACTGAAGCTTTCTTT
CASSHRDRGLEGTEAFF
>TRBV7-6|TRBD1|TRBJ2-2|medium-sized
TGTGCCAGCAGCTTACAGGGGGCGAACACCGGGGAGCTGTTTTTT
CASSLQGANTGELFF
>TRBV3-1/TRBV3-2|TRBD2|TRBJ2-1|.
TGTGCCAGCAGCCAGGGACTAGCGGGGATCTACAATGAGCAGTTCTTC
CASSQGLAGIYNEQFF
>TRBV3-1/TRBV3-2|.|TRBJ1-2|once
TGTGCCAGCAGCCAAAGTAGGAGTGGCTACACCTTC
CASSQSRSGYTF
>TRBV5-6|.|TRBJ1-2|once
TGTGCCAGCAGCTTGGTATCAGATAACTATGGCTACACCTTC
CASSLVSDNYGYTF
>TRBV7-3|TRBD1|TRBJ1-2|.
TGTGCCAGCAGCCCCGGACAGGGGAGAAATGGCTACACCTTC
CASSPGQGRNGYTF
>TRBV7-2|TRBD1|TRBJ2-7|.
TGTGCCAGCAGCTGGAAGACAGGGGGCGCGGCCGAGCAGTACTTC
CASSWKTGGAAEQYF
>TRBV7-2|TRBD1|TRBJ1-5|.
TGTGCCAGCAGCTTCCGGGACAGGGACAATCAGCCCCAGCATTTT
CASSFRDRDNQPQHF
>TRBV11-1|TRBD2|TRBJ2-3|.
TGTGCCAGCAGTGACGGAACTAGCGGGATCACAGATACGCAGTATTTT
CASSDGTSGITDTQYF
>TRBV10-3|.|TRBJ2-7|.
TGTGCCATCAGGACAGGTTCCGAGCAGTACTTC
CAIRTGSEQYF
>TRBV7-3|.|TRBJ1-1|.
TGTGCCAGCAGCCGTGGGGCAAACACTGAAGCTTTCTTT
CASSRGANTEAFF
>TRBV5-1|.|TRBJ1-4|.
TGCGCCAGCAGCTTGTCTGAGGCAACTAATGAAAAACTGTTTTTT
CASSLSEATNEKLFF
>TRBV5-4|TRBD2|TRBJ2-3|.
TGTGCCAGCAGCTTAAGGACTAGCGGCGGCACAGATACGCAGTATTTT
CASSLRTSGGTDTQYF
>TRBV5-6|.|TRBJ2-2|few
TGTGCCAGCAGCTTGCTGACAGGTGGCGGGGAGCTGTTTTTT
CASSLLTGGGELFF
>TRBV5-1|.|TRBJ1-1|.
TGCGCCAGCAGCTTGGCAAAACAGGCTTGGGGAACGACTGAAGCTTTCTTT
CASSLAKQAWGTTEAFF
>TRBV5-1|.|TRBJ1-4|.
TGCGCCAGCAGCTTTACAGATGCAACTAATGAAAAACTGTTTTTT
CASSFTDATNEKLFF
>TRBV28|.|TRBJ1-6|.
TGTGCCAGCACCCCGCACGGCGAGGTCGATTATAATTCACCCCTCCACTTT
CASTPHGEVDYNSPLHF
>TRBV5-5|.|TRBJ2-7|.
TGTGCCAGCAGCATCGGACAGGGAGGGTCCTACGAGCAGTACTTC
CASSIGQGGSYEQYF
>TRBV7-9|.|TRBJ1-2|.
TGTGCCAGCAGCTTAGCGTTAGGGGCTGCTGGCTATGGCTACACCTTC
CASSLALGAAGYGYTF
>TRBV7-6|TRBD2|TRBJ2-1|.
TGTGCCAGCAGCTTAGCGGGGGGGACCTACAATGAGCAGTTCTTC
CASSLAGGTYNEQFF
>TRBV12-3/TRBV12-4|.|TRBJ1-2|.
TGTGCCAGCAGTTTGGGCAGGGTGGGCTACACCTTC
CASSLGRVGYTF
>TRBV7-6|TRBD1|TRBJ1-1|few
TGTGCCAGCAGCTTAGGCTTGATCCGGGACAGGGGGCTGAACACTGAAGCTTTCTTT
CASSLGLIRDRGLNTEAFF
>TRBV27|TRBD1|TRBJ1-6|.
TGTGCCAGCAGTTTATTTGGGGACAGGGGTGCCTATAATTCACCCCTCCACTTT
CASSLFGDRGAYNSPLHF
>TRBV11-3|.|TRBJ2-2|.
TGTGCCAGCAGCTTAGCCCGGGCGAACACCGGGGAGCTGTTTTTT
CASSLARANTGELFF